These 25 T cell receptor beta chains share one sample of origin, sequenced in a study of Graves' ophthalmopathy and Graves' hyperthyroidism. As the template, RNA transcripts were used to amplify TCR beta CDR3 regions. Second-round multiplex PCR followed a first-round RT-PCR using HTBI primers. Each CDR3 protein is one row after TCRdb ran MiXCR on the multiplex PCR reads. Here the sample spans 500,000 to 600,000 distinct CDR3 sequences, roughly 39% being singletons. Sequencing used peripheral blood or thyroid tissue (not recorded which). The receptors derive from an adult man with Graves' hyperthyroidism.

Points on this clonotype: A much larger clonotype is one base distant, so this may be a read error. This chain joins TRBV2 and TRBJ1-5; unclear D gene. Germline V CDR1 and CDR2: SNHLY, FYNNEI. The CDR3 consists of 15 residues. The ends were cut back, 1 base at V and 6 bases at J, with 13 bases in the middle. CDR3 protein: CASSEVARRAQPQHF. The CDR3 nucleotides read TGTGCCAGCAGTGAAGTCGCGAGAAGGGCTCAGCCCCAGCATTTT.

V usage is TRBV3-1 and J usage is TRBJ1-1; D is unclear. Looked up from germline, CDR1 is LGHDT and CDR2 is YNNKEL (reference sequence). The CDR3 has 13 residues. The ends were cut back, 6 bases at V and 1 base at J, with 9 bases in the middle. Here the CDR3 reads CASREYWNTEAFF. The CDR3 coding sequence is TGTGCCAGCAGGGAATATTGGAACACTGAAGCTTTCTTT.

The gene calls are TRBV10-3 and TRBJ2-2; D is uncertain. This CDR3 has 14 amino acids. V was pared by 6 bases and J by 7 bases, with 15 bases between. Germline V CDR1 and CDR2: ENHRY, SYGVKD. The CDR3 protein is CAISRGEAVGELFF. The CDR3 bases are TGTGCCATCAGCCGAGGTGAGGCCGTCGGGGAGCTGTTTTTT.

This clonotype was seen repeatedly, ten times or more. The chain employs TRBV29-1 and TRBJ1-2, with D perhaps matching TRBD1 (6 bases). CDR1 is SQVTM, CDR2 ANQGSEA, per germline. V gave up 7 bases and J gave up 2 bases, with 14 bases separating them. The CDR3 runs to 13 residues. For the CDR3, the DNA is TGCAGCGGGGGTACCGGACAGAACTATGGCTACACCTTC. Translated: CSGGTGQNYGYTF.

This clonotype was recorded at least ten times. This sequence joins TRBV20-1 and TRBJ2-5; tentatively, D is TRBD1 (5 bases). The CDR3 loop spans 14 amino acids. V lost 5 bases and J 1 base, leaving 14 bases between the germline ends. Germline lookup yields CDR1 DFQATT and CDR2 SNEGSKA (reference sequence). Here the CDR3 DNA reads TGCAGTGCTGGGGCCAACGTTGCCCAAGAGACCCAGTACTTC. Protein product: CSAGANVAQETQYF.

The chain recombines TRBV6-4 with TRBJ2-6; 10 nucleotides agree with TRBD1. This CDR3 region has 17 residues. The V gene end was trimmed by 4 bases and the J gene end by 3 bases; junction bases not matched to a gene: 6. Germline V gene sequence: CDR1 MRHNA, CDR2 SNTAGT. CDR3 sequence: CASSASGTGVGANVLTF. In DNA form, the CDR3 reads TGTGCCAGCAGTGCCTCCGGGACAGGGGTTGGGGCCAACGTCCTGACTTTC.

To note about this clonotype: An end of the junction differs from the germline gene, which may be a read error. The chain uses TRBV29-1 and TRBJ1-1; 7 bases are shared with TRBD1. Germline CDR1 SQVTM, CDR2 ANQGSEA. This CDR3 contains 17 residues. This CDR3 is CSVEVRGGSISNTEAFF. CDR3 sequence (DNA): TGCAGCGTTGAAGTGAGAGGGGGCTCCATTTCAAACACAGAAGCTTTCTTT.

The chain recombines TRBV2 with TRBJ2-2; TRBD1 agrees at 10 bases. Germline values: CDR1 SNHLY, CDR2 FYNNEI. The CDR3 is made up of 15 amino acids. J gave up 6 bases and V 11 bases, and 12 bases lay outside the gene matches. Here the CDR3 reads CAASKATGGSGELFF. Written as DNA, the CDR3 is TGTGCCGCCAGCAAGGCGACAGGGGGCTCCGGGGAGCTGTTTTTT.

This clonotype was detected a few times. This may arise from a read error, as a much more abundant clone is one base away. The rearrangement uses TRBV9 and TRBJ2-7, with 7 bases fitting TRBD1. V gave up 3 bases and J gave up 2 bases; unmatched junction bases: 2. Germline V gene lookup returns CDR1 SGDLS and CDR2 YYNGEE. The CDR3 extends over 13 amino acids. The CDR3 region has the DNA TGTGCCAGCAGCGACAGGGGCCCCTACGAGCAGTACTTC. Its translation is CASSDRGPYEQYF.

The chain combines TRBV7-9 with TRBJ2-5, with 10 bases identical to TRBD2. With V trimmed by 7 bases and J by 1 base, 9 bases remained unmatched. There are 16 residues in the CDR3. CDR1 and CDR2 (germline): SEHNR, FQNEAQ (reference sequence). DNA for the CDR3: TGTGCCAGCACGCCAGGGGCTAGCGGGGGCCAAGAGACCCAGTACTTC. It encodes CASTPGASGGQETQYF.

There are a few counts of this clonotype. The chain uses TRBV28 and TRBJ1-1; D may be TRBD1 (6 bases). The V end was cut by 9 bases, the J end by 1 base, with 15 bases between. Germline V gene sequence: CDR1 MDHEN, CDR2 SYDVKM. The CDR3 sequence is 14 residues long. The CDR3 bases are TGTGCCAGTCGGGGGGCGGGGACGAACACTGAAGCTTTCTTT. Amino acids: CASRGAGTNTEAFF.

This clonotype was counted between two and nine times. The chain recombines TRBV5-1 with TRBJ2-2; possibly TRBD2 for D (5 bases). CDR3 length equals 17 residues. Germline-derived CDR1 and CDR2 are SGHRS and YFSETQ. With 3 bases removed from V and 0 bases from J, the gap between germline ends came to 15 bases. CDR3 sequence (DNA): TGCGCCAGCAGCTCGTCAATCTCCGGGACGAACACCGGGGAGCTGTTTTTT. Translation: CASSSSISGTNTGELFF.

This clonotype showed up many times. The J gene is TRBJ1-5, the V gene TRBV19; a possible D gene is TRBD1 (6 bases). Germline V gives CDR1 LNHDA, CDR2 SQIVND (reference sequence). V was trimmed by 1 base and J by 4 bases, leaving 11 bases between them. This CDR3 has 15 amino acids. The CDR3 DNA is TGTGCCAGTAGTATAGGGACAGCCCTAAATCAGCCCCAGCATTTT. Translation: CASSIGTALNQPQHF.

This chain links TRBV29-1 with TRBJ1-2, with a weak D call TRBD1 (6 bases). CDR1 SQVTM and CDR2 ANQGSEA come from the germline V gene. The CDR3 contains 13 residues. Trimming removed 7 bases at V and 7 bases at J, with 19 bases between. The DNA of the CDR3 is TGCAGCGCCATGGACAGCCGCGTTTTTGGCTACACCTTC. Protein product: CSAMDSRVFGYTF.

This chain uses TRBV29-1 with TRBJ2-5; TRBD2 agrees at 14 bases. The ends lost 8 bases at V and 4 bases at J; junction bases unmatched: 6. This CDR3 spans 14 amino acids. Germline V gives CDR1 SQVTM, CDR2 ANQGSEA. The DNA for the CDR3 is TGCAGCTTCTCGGGACTAGCGGGAGTAGAGACCCAGTACTTC. This codes for CSFSGLAGVETQYF.

This clonotype was counted many times. The V gene is TRBV5-1, the J gene TRBJ2-6; no reliable D call. The V and J ends lost 0 bases and 4 bases respectively, with 8 bases between them. Germline CDR1 reads SGHRS; CDR2 reads YFSETQ. The CDR3 has 15 amino acids. The CDR3 here is CASSLDLSGANVLTF. The CDR3 bases are TGCGCCAGCAGCTTGGACCTTTCCGGGGCCAACGTCCTGACTTTC.

This chain uses TRBV24-1 with TRBJ2-7, with unresolved D. This CDR3 contains 15 residues. The germline V gene encodes CDR1 KGHDR and CDR2 SFDVKD. The V and J ends lost 2 bases and 2 bases respectively, with 12 bases between them. CDR3 in DNA: TGTGCCACCAGTGATTCCACAGTTACAGCCTACGAGCAGTACTTC. The encoded protein is CATSDSTVTAYEQYF.

A remark on this clonotype: One junction end does not reproduce the germline sequence, and a read error may be involved. This rearrangement joins TRBV7-2 to TRBJ2-6, with D possibly matching TRBD1 (6 bases). Per the germline V gene, CDR1 is SGHTA and CDR2 is FQGNSA. The CDR3 consists of 17 residues. CDR3 bases: TGTGCCAGCAGCTTGATTACAGGGAGCACCGGGGCCAACGTCCTGACCTTC. Protein sequence: CASSLITGSTGANVLTF.

This clonotype was observed at least ten times. The chain recombines TRBV5-8 with TRBJ1-2; TRBD1 matches at 9 bases. V lost 3 bases to trimming and J lost 2 bases; unmatched junction nucleotides: 2. Germline V CDR1 and CDR2: SGHTS, YDEGEE. The CDR3 has 14 residues. The CDR3 coding sequence is TGTGCCAGCAGCTCGGGACAGGGCAACTATGGCTACACCTTC. Its protein product is CASSSGQGNYGYTF.

This sequence joins TRBV25-1 and TRBJ2-5; D gene ambiguous. The end of the DNA fits TRBJ2-1 better, so the J call may be wrong. Looked up from germline, CDR1 is MGHDK and CDR2 is SYGVNS. The CDR3 is 10 amino acids. CDR3: CASSGAKQFF. The CDR3 nucleotides are TGTGCCAGCAGTGGAGCCAAGCAGTTCTTC.

The chain combines TRBV11-1 with TRBJ1-1, with a weak D call TRBD1 (5 bases). Germline CDR1 and CDR2: SGHAT and FQDESV (reference sequence). This CDR3 spans 13 amino acids. V lost 5 bases, J lost 8 bases, and 15 bases lay in between. CDR3 nucleotides: TGTGCCAGCAGCACCCGACAGAACAGAGAAGCTTTCTTT. This sequence encodes CASSTRQNREAFF.

There are many counts of this clonotype. The chain is built from TRBV15 and TRBJ2-7; D may be TRBD2 (5 bases). This CDR3 is 13 amino acids long. Trimming cost V 5 bases and J 2 bases, with 10 bases left between them. Germline V gives CDR1 LNHNV, CDR2 YYDKDF (reference sequence). CDR3 DNA: TGTGCCACCAGCCGAGGGCTCACCTACGAGCAGTACTTC. Protein product: CATSRGLTYEQYF.

V is TRBV7-2 and J is TRBJ1-2, with D perhaps TRBD1 (6 bases). The V end lost 0 bases, the J end lost 2 bases, and 13 bases lay between the germline ends. This CDR3 is built from 16 residues. Germline V gene data show CDR1 as SGHTA and CDR2 as FQGNSA. The CDR3 loop reads CASSLAFQGKNYGYTF. Here the CDR3 DNA reads TGTGCCAGCAGCTTAGCGTTCCAGGGGAAGAACTATGGCTACACCTTC.

This clonotype has more than one count but fewer than ten. The gene calls are TRBV28 and TRBJ1-4; no clear D gene. Trimming left V 4 bases short and J 8 bases short, with 5 bases between. The germline V gene has CDR1 MDHEN and CDR2 SYDVKM. CDR3 length: 11 amino acids. CDR3 loop: CASSYQEKLFF. CDR3 bases: TGTGCCAGCAGTTACCAGGAAAAACTGTTTTTT.

The V gene is TRBV7-6, the J gene TRBJ2-1; 10 bases line up with TRBD2. With V trimmed by 3 bases and J by 6 bases, 5 bases remained unmatched. This CDR3 is 15 amino acids long. Germline CDR1 and CDR2: SGHVS and FNYEAQ. CDR3 nucleotides: TGTGCCAGCAGCTTTAATATAGCGGGGGGCAATGAGCAGTTCTTC. Its protein product is CASSFNIAGGNEQFF.